This T cell receptor (beta chain) was retrieved from a study of T cells in Graves' hyperthyroidism and ophthalmopathy. Clinical symptoms, serum thyroxine and TRAb, thyroid ultrasound and orbital computed tomography were used for the diagnoses. There are 15 residues in the CDR3. CDR1 and CDR2 from the germline V gene are KGHDR and SFDVKD. Trimming cost V 3 bases and J 1 base, with 11 bases left between them. RNA transcripts served as the template for amplifying TCR beta CDR3 regions. In the first-round RT-PCR of the TCR CDR3, the HTBI primer set was used. TCRdb analysed the multiplex PCR reads with MiXCR anew, one entry per CDR3 protein. The repertoire includes approximately 690,000 distinct CDR3 sequences, about 20% of them detected once, and 30% to 40% sits in the top ten.

The rearrangement links TRBV24-1 to TRBJ2-5; D uncertain. This TCR was recovered from a man aged 25-45 years with Graves' ophthalmopathy. Sequencing was carried out using blood. This chain's CDR3 is CATSDPMGAQETQYF. The CDR3 nucleotides are TGTGCCACCAGTGATCCCATGGGCGCCCAAGAGACCCAGTACTTC.